The table lists the clone carrying this TCR beta chain with a few counts. Its antigen is unidentified. The data derive from a study of molecular identifiers for immune sequencing clone quantification. Turning to the study itself: Replicates involved a five-way split of RNA from approximately 20,000 or 100,000 naive CD8 cells, with sequencing of four. Study-wide findings and caveats: In cases of identical TCR molecules sharing a barcode, highly expanded clone sizes could be underestimated.

TCRdb itself ran the PCR reads through MiXCR, one entry per CDR3 protein. The sample includes some 680,000 distinct CDR3 sequences, roughly 25% seen only once; the top ten take about 0.8%. The sequencing input was naive CD8+ T cells from blood, with Jurkat cell RNA spiked in. Subset given: FACS-sorted CD8+CD4-CCR7+CD45RA+ naive T cells. This receptor was taken from a human donor in good health. Some libraries in this study had Jurkat cell RNA spiked in.

CDR3 sequence reads: CASSQEVGQGNTEAFF. CDR3 sequence (DNA): TGCGCCAGCAGCCAAGAAGTGGGACAGGGGAACACTGAAGCTTTCTTT. This sequence joins TRBV4-3 and TRBJ1-1; TRBD1 matches 9 bases. Germline V gives CDR1 LGHNA, CDR2 YSLEER. This CDR3 contains 16 residues. J lost 1 base, V lost 0 bases, and 3 bases had no gene match.